The present entry profiles one TCR beta chain with its context. Its antigen is not yet known. Within one base of it there is no much larger clone, and no base qualities were kept. Its CDR3 holds 14 amino acids, cysteine through phenylalanine. Here the CDR3 DNA is all that survives: 42 bases in frame from base 1. V has 5 bases trimmed and J has 5 bases trimmed; junction bases matching no gene number 8. Sequences SGHAT (CDR1) and FQNNGV (CDR2) are obtained from the germline V gene. The source of the sample is a study of blood T cell repertoires in COVID-19 (dated by TCRdb to the early 2020s). Notes on the research overall: Samples covering the acute and convalescent phases of COVID-19 were provided by collaborators in the United States, Italy and Spain. The prospective study material was composed of cDNA or gDNA derived from T cells, B-cell-depleted T cells, or PBMCs. Deeply sampled blood TCRbeta repertoires from subjects exposed to, actively infected with, or recovered from COVID-19 were included in the dataset. The repertoires were released in a freely available public database intended as a resource for research on the immune response to SARS-CoV-2. Samples were obtained from the ongoing ImmuneRACE study (first 160 participants) and from over a thousand subjects provided by 6 global collaborators. Nearly every sample came with metadata listing a de-identified subject ID, COVID-19 status, age in years and sex. Where HLA class I and class II types were available, the types were taken from metadata supplied by the sample provider, not from assay-based typing.

What the study reported, not specific to this receptor: The amount of clinical and demographic metadata varied by source and participant and was provided uncurated.

TCRbeta CDR3 regions were amplified from genomic DNA by means of the immunoSEQ Assay, a bias-controlled multiplex PCR. As for how the authors treated the data: The number of nucleated cells in each sample was estimated by amplification of reference gene primers within the assay. To quantify the absolute abundance of each unique TCRbeta CDR3 rearrangement, sequence reads were collapsed and filtered. For each sample, productive Simpson clonality was calculated as the square root of Simpson's diversity index across productive rearrangements. The table comes from immuneACCESS by way of TCRdb, which keeps in-frame sequences with V and J called. Part of the clones is missing from these tables; in studies checked, under half for an unresolved V gene and the rest for unknown reasons. The D gene and trimming were derived from the DNA, and the V and J assignments and clone size from that table. This sample holds 250,000 to 300,000 clones; about nine tenths were observed only once. The leading ten clones occupy roughly 2.3% of the sample.

One collaborating source in Seattle enrolled patients during active infection and followed them longitudinally through the course of disease. Whole blood was collected in K2EDTA tubes by collaborating institutions according to the institutions' own protocols. For TCRbeta analysis, collaborator samples were shipped as frozen whole blood, as isolated PBMCs, or as DNA extracted from either sample type. The chain is encoded by TRBV11-2 joined to TRBJ1-1; TRBD1 fits 7 bases in the junction. This TCR was sampled from a woman aged 25 to 45 with COVID-19, enrolled during active disease. The sequenced sample was peripheral blood. The CDR3 corresponds to CASSTRGRVTEAFF. The sequenced DNA: TGTGCCAGCAGCACAAGGGGGCGCGTAACTGAAGCTTTCTTT.